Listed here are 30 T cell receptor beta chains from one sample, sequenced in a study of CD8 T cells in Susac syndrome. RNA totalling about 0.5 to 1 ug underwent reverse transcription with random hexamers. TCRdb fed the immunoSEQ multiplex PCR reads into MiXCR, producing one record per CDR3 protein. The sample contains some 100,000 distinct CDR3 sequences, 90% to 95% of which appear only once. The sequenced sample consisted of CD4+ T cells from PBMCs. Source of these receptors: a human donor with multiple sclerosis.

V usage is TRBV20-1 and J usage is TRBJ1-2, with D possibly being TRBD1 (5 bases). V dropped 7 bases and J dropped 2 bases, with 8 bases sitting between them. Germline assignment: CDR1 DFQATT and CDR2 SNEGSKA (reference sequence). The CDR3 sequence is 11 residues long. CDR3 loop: CSVAGNYGYTF. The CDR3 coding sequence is TGCAGTGTAGCAGGGAACTATGGCTACACCTTC.

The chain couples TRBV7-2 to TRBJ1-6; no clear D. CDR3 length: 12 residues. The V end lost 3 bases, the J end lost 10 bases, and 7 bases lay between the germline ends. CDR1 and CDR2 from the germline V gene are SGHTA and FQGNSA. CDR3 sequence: CASSFNRSPLHF. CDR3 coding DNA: TGTGCCAGCAGCTTCAATAGATCACCCCTCCACTTT. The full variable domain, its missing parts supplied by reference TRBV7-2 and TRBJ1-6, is GAGVSQSPSNKVTEKGKDVELRCDPISGHTALYWYRQSLGQGLEFLIYFQGNSAPDKSGLPSDRFSAERTGGSVSTLTIQRTQQEDSAVYLCASSFNRSPLHFGNGTRLTVT.

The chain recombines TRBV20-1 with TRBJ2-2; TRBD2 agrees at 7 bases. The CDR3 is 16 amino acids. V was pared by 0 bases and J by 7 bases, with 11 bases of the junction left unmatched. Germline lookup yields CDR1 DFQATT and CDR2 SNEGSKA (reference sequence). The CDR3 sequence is CSARDTGFGEGGELFF. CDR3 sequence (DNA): TGCAGTGCTAGAGATACGGGGTTCGGGGAGGGCGGGGAGCTGTTTTTT.

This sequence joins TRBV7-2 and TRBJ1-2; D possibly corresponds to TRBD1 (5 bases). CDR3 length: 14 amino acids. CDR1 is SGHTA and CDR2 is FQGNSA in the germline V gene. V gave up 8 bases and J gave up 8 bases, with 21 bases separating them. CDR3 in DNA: TGTGCCAGCCAATCGACAGAGGATTTCGGCGGCTACACCTTC. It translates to CASQSTEDFGGYTF.

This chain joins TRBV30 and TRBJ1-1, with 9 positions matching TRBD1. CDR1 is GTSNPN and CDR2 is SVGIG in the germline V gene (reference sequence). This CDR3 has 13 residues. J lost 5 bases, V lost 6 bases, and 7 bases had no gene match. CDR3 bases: TGTGCCTGCCCGGGACAGGGAGGAACTGAAGCTTTCTTT. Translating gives CACPGQGGTEAFF.

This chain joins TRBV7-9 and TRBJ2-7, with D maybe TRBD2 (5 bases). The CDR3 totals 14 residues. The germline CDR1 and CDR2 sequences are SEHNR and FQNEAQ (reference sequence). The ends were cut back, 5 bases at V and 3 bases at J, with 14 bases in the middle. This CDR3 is CASSEGGSLYEQYF. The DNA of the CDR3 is TGTGCCAGCAGCGAAGGAGGATCTCTCTACGAGCAGTACTTC.

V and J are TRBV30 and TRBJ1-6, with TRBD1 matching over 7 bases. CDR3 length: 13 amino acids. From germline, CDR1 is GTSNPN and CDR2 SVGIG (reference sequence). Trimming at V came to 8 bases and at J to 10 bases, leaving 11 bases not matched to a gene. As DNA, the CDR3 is TGTGCCGCTCAAGCTGGGGACAGATCACCCCTCCACTTT. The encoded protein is CAAQAGDRSPLHF.

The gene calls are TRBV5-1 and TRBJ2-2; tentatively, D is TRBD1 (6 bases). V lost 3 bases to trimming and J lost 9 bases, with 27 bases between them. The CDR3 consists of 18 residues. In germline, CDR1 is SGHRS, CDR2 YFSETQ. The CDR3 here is CASSSSRDRTDQVRELFF. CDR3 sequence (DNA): TGCGCCAGCAGCTCGTCCCGGGACCGGACAGATCAAGTTCGGGAGCTGTTTTTT. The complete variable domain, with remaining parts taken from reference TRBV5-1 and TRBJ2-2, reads KAGVTQTPRYLIKTRGQQVTLSCSPISGHRSVSWYQQTPGQGLQFLFEYFSETQRNKGNFPGRFSGRQFSNSRSEMNVSTLELGDSALYLCASSSSRDRTDQVRELFFGEGSRLTVL.

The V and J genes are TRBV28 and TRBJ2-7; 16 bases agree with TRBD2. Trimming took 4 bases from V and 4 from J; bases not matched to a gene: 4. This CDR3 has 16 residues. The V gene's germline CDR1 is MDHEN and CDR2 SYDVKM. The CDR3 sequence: CASSSMGLAGGYEQYF. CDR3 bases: TGTGCCAGCAGTTCCATGGGACTAGCGGGGGGGTACGAGCAGTACTTC.

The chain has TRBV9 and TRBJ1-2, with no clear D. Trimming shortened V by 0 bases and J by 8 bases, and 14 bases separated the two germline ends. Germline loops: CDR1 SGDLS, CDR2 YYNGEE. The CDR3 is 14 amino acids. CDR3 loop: CASSVGGGVFGYTF. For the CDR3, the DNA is TGTGCCAGCAGCGTAGGGGGAGGAGTGTTCGGCTACACCTTC.

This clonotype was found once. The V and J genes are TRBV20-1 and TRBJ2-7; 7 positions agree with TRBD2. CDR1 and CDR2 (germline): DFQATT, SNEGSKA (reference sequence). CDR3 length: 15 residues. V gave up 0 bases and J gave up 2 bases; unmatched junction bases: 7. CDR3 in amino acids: CSARDSGTIPYEQYF. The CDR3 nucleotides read TGCAGTGCTAGAGATTCTGGGACTATCCCCTACGAGCAGTACTTC.

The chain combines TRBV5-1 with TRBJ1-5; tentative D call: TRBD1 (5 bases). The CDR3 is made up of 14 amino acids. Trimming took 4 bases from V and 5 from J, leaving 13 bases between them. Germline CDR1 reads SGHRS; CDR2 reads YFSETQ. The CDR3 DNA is TGCGCCAGCAGCACAGACAGCCTCGATCAGCCCCAGCATTTT. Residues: CASSTDSLDQPQHF.

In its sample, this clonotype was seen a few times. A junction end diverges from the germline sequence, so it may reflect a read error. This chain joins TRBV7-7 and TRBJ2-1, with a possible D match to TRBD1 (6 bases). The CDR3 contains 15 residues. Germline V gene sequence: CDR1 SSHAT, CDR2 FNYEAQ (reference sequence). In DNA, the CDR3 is TGTGCTAGCAGCTTAGGGGGTGCGTCCTACAATGAGCAGTTCTTC. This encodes CASSLGGASYNEQFF.

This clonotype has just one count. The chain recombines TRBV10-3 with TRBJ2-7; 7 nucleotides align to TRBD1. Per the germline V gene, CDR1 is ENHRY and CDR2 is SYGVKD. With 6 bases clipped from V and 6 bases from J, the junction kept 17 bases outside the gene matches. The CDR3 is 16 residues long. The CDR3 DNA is TGTGCCATCAGAAGCACCGGGACCACAGGGGATGCCGAGCAGTACTTC. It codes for CAIRSTGTTGDAEQYF.

CDR3 in DNA: TGTGCCAGCAGCCAAGAAATCGTGAGTGGCTACACCTTC. Translating it yields CASSQEIVSGYTF. This chain joins TRBV14 and TRBJ1-2; no definite D call. The CDR3 totals 13 residues. From germline, CDR1 is SGHDN and CDR2 FVKESK. Trimming left V 0 bases short and J 7 bases short, with 9 bases between.

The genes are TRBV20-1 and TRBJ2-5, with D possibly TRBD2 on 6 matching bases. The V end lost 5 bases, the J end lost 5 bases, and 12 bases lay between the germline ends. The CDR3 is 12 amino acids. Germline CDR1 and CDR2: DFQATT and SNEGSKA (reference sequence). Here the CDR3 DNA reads TGCAGTGCTGCTCGGGAGCTGGAGACCCAGTACTTC. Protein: CSAARELETQYF.

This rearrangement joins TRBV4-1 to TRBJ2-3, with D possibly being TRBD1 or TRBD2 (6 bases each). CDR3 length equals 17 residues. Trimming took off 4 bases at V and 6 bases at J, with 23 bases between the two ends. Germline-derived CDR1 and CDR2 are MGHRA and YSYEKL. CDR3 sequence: CASSRGNRDNLVDTQYF. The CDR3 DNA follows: TGCGCCAGCAGCCGCGGGAACCGGGACAACCTTGTCGATACGCAGTATTTT.

Here the CDR3 reads CASSWTAATNEKLFF. CDR3 in DNA: TGTGCCAGCAGCTGGACGGCTGCAACTAATGAAAAACTGTTTTTT. This chain joins TRBV6-5 and TRBJ1-4; D remains unclear. Germline CDR1 reads MNHEY; CDR2 reads SVGAGI. The V gene lost 6 bases and the J gene lost 0 bases, with 11 bases spanning the gap. The CDR3 is 15 amino acids.

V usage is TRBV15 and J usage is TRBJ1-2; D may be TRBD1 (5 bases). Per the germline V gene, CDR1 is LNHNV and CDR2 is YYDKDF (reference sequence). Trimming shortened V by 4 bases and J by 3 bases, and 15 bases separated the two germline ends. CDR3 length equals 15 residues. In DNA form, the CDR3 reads TGTGCCACCAGCACCTTCACTGACAGATACTATGGCTACACCTTC. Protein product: CATSTFTDRYYGYTF.

The CDR3 DNA is TGTGCCAGCAGCTTTGTCGGGGTAGTACAGTCCTACGAGCAGTACTTC. It encodes CASSFVGVVQSYEQYF. The J gene is TRBJ2-7, the V gene TRBV28; tentative D call: TRBD2 (5 bases). Between the trimmed V and J ends, which lost 6 bases and 1 base, there was a span of 19 bases. Looked up from germline, CDR1 is MDHEN and CDR2 is SYDVKM. The CDR3 runs 16 residues.

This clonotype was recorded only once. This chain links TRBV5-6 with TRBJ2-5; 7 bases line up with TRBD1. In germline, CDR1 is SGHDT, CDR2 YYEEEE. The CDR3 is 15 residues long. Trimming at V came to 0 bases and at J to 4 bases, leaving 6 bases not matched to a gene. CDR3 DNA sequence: TGTGCCAGCAGCTTGGGACAGGGCGTGGGAGAGACCCAGTACTTC. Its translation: CASSLGQGVGETQYF.

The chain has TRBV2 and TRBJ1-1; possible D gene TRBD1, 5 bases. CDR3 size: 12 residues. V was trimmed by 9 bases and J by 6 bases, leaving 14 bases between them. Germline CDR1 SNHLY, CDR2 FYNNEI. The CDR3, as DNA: TGTGCCAGTGACAGATCCCAACCTGAAGCTTTCTTT. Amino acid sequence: CASDRSQPEAFF.

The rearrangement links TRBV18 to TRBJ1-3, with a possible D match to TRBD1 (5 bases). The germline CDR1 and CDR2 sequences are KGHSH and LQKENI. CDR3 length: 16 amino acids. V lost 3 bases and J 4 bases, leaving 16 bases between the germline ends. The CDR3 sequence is CASSPELGRAGNTIYF. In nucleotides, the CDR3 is TGTGCCAGCTCACCGGAGTTGGGCAGGGCAGGAAACACCATATATTTT.

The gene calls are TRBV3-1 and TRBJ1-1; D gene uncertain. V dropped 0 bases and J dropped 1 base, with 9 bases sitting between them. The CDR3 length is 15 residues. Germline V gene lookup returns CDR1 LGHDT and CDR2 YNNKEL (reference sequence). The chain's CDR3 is CASSQDRVTNTEAFF. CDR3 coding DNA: TGTGCCAGCAGCCAAGATCGGGTGACGAACACTGAAGCTTTCTTT.

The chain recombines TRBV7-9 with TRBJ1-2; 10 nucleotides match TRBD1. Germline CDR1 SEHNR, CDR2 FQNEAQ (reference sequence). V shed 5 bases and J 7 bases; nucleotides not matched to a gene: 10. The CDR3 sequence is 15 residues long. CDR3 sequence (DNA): TGTGCCAGCAGCCCAAACGGACAGGGGGTCGGTGGCTACACCTTC. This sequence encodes CASSPNGQGVGGYTF.

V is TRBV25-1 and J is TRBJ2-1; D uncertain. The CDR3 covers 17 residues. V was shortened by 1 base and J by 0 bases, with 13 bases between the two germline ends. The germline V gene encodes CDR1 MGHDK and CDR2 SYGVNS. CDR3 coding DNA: TGTGCCAGCAGTGAATTAAGACAATCTAGCTCCTACAATGAGCAGTTCTTC. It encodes CASSELRQSSSYNEQFF. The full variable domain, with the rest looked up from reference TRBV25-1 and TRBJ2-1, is EADIYQTPRYLVIGTGKKITLECSQTMGHDKMYWYQQDPGMELHLIHYSYGVNSTEKGDLSSESTVSRIRTEHFPLTLESARPSHTSQYLCASSELRQSSSYNEQFFGPGTRLTVL.

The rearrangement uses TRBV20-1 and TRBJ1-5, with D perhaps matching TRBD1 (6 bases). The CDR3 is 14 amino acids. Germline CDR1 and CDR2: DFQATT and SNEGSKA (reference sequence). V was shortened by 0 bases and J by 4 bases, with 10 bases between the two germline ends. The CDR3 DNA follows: TGCAGTGCTAGAGATATGACAGGTAATCAGCCCCAGCATTTT. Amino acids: CSARDMTGNQPQHF.

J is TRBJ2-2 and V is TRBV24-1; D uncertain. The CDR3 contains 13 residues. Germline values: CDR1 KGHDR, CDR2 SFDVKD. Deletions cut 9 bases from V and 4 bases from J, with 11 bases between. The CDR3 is CATHNRFTGELFF. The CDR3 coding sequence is TGTGCCACCCACAACCGTTTCACCGGGGAGCTGTTTTTT.

CDR3 amino acids: CASSSSSTDTQYF. CDR3 DNA sequence: TGTGCCAGCAGCTCGTCGAGCACAGATACGCAGTATTTT. The gene calls are TRBV9 and TRBJ2-3; D call uncertain. The CDR3 sequence is 13 residues long. Germline V gene sequence: CDR1 SGDLS, CDR2 YYNGEE. V lost 4 bases, J lost 0 bases, and 6 bases lay in between.

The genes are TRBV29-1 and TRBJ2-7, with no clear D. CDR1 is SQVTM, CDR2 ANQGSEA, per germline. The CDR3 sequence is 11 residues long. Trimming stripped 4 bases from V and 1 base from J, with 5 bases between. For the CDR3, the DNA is TGCAGCGTTGCACGGTCCTACGAGCAGTACTTC. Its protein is CSVARSYEQYF.